This T cell receptor (beta chain) stems from a study of blood T cell repertoires in COVID-19. Some clones are missing from TCRdb's copy, which holds only in-frame ones; the method was immunoSEQ multiplex PCR. The sample comprises tens of thousands of clones, more than 75% of which are singletons, and more than 25% rests with the top ten. In germline, CDR1 is ENHRY, CDR2 SYGVKD. The CDR3 sequence is 15 residues long. The V segment lost 1 base and the J segment 2 bases; nucleotides outside the gene matches: 4. The TCR was taken from a human donor with active COVID-19. The donor label of this sample is uncertain. Sequences were obtained from peripheral blood. The chain combines TRBV10-3 with TRBJ2-5; TRBD1 matches 7 bases. The chain's CDR3 is CAISEFDRVQETQYF. The CDR3 nucleotides are TGTGCCATCAGTGAGTTTGACAGGGTTCAAGAGACCCAGTACTTC.